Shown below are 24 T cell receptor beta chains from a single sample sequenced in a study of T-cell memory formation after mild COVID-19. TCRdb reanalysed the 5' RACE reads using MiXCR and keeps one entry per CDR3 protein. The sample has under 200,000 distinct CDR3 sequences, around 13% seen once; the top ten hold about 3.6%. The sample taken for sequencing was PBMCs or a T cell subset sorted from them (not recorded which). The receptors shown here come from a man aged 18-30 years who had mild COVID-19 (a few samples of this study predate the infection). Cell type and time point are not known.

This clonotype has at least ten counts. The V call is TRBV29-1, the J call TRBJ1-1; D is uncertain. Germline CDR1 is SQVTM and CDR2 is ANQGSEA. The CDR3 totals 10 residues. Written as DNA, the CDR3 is TGCATGGTTACGAACACTGAAGCTTTCTTT. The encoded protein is CMVTNTEAFF.

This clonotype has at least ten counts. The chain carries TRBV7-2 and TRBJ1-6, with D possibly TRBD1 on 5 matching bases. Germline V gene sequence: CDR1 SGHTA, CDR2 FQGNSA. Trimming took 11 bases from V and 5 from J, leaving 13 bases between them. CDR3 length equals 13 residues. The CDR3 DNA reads TGTGCCGGGAGAGGGGTCAATAATTCACCCCTCCACTTT. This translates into CAGRGVNNSPLHF.

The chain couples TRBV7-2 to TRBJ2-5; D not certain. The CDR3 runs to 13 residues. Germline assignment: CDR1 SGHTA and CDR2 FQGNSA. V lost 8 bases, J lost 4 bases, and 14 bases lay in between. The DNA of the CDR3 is TGTGCCAGCCACCGACAAGCCTCAGAGACCCAGTACTTC. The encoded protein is CASHRQASETQYF.

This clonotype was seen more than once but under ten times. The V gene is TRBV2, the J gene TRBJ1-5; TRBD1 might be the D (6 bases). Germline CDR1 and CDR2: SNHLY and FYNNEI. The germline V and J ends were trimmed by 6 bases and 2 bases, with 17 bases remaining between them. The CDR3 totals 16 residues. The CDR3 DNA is TGTGCCAGCAGCCCCGCAGGGGTTTCTGGCAATCAGCCCCAGCATTTT. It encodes CASSPAGVSGNQPQHF.

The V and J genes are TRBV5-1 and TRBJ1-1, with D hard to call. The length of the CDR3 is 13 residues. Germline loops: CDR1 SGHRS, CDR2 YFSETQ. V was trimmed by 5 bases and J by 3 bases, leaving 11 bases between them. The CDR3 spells CASRGESYTEAFF. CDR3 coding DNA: TGCGCCAGCAGGGGCGAGTCGTACACTGAAGCTTTCTTT.

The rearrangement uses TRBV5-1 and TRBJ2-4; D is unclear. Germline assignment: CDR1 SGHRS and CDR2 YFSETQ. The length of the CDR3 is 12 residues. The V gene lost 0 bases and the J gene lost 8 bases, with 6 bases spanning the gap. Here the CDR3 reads CASSLDPDIQYF. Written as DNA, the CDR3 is TGCGCCAGCAGCTTGGACCCAGACATTCAGTACTTC. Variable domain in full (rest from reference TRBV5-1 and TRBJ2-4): KAGVTQTPRYLIKTRGQQVTLSCSPISGHRSVSWYQQTPGQGLQFLFEYFSETQRNKGNFPGRFSGRQFSNSRSEMNVSTLELGDSALYLCASSLDPDIQYFGAGTRLSVL.

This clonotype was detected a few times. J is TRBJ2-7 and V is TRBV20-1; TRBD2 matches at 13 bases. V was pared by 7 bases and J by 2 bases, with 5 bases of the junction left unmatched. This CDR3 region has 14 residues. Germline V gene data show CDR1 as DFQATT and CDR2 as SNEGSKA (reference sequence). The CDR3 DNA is TGCAGTGGACTAGCGGGGGGCCTTGCCTACGAGCAGTACTTC. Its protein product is CSGLAGGLAYEQYF.

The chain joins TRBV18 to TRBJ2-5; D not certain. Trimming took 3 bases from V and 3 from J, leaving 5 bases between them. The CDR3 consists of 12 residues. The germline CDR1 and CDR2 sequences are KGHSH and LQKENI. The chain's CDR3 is CASSPSEETQYF. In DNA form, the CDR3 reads TGTGCCAGCTCACCGAGCGAAGAGACCCAGTACTTC.

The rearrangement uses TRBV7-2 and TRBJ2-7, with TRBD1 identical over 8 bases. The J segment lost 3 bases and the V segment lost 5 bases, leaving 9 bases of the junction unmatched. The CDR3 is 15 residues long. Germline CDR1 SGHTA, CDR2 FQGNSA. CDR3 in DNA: TGTGCCAGCAGCCCGGGACAGGCAGTTTACTACGAGCAGTACGTC. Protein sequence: CASSPGQAVYYEQYV.

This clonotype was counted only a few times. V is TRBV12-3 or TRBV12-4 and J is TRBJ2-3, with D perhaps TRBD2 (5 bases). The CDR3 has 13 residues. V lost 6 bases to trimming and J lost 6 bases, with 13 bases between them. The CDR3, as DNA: TGTGCCAGCAGGAGGGCGGGTGGGGATACGCAGTATTTT. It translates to CASRRAGGDTQYF.

The CDR3 nucleotides are TGCAGTGCTGAGACTAGCGGAGAGACCCAGTACTTC. It translates to CSAETSGETQYF. The chain recombines TRBV20-1 with TRBJ2-5; TRBD2 matches at 9 bases. In germline, CDR1 is DFQATT, CDR2 SNEGSKA (reference sequence). The CDR3 spans 12 residues. Germline trimming cut 5 bases from V and 4 bases from J; bases unmatched to any gene: 2.

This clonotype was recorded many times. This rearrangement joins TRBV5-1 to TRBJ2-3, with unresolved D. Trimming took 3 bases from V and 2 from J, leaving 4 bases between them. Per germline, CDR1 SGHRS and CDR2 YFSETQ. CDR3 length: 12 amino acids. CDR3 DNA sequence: TGCGCCAGCAGCTCACTCACAGATACGCAGTATTTT. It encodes CASSSLTDTQYF.

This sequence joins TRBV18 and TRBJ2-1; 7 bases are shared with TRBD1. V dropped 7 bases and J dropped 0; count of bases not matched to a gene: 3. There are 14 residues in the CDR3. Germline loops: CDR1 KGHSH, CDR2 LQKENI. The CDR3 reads CASLGQSSYNEQFF. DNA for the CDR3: TGTGCCAGCTTGGGACAGAGCTCCTACAATGAGCAGTTCTTC.

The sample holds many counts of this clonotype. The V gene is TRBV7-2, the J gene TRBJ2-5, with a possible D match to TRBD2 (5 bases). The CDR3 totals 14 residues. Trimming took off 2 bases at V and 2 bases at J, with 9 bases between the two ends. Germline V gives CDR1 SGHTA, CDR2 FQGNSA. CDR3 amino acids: CASSLSAAQETQYF. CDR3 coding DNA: TGTGCCAGCAGCTTATCAGCGGCTCAAGAGACCCAGTACTTC.

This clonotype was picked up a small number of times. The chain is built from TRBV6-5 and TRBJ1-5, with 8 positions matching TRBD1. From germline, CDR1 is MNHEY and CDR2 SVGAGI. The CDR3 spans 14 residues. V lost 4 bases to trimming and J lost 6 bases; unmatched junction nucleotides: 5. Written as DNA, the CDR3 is TGTGCCAGCAGTTCCGGACAGGGCTCTCAGCCCCAGCATTTT. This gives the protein CASSSGQGSQPQHF.

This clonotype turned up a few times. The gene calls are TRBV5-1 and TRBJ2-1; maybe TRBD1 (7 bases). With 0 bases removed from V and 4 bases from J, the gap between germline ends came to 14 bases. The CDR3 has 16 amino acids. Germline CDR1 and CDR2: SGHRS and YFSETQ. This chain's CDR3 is CASSLASRGVYNEQFF. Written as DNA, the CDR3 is TGCGCCAGCAGCTTGGCCTCCAGGGGGGTATACAATGAGCAGTTCTTC.

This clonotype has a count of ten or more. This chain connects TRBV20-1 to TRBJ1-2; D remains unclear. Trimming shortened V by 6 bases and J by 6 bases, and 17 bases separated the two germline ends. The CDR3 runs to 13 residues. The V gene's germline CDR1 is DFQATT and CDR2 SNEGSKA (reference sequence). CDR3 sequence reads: CSALMGRTDGYTF. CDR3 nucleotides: TGCAGTGCCCTGATGGGGAGGACGGATGGCTACACCTTC.

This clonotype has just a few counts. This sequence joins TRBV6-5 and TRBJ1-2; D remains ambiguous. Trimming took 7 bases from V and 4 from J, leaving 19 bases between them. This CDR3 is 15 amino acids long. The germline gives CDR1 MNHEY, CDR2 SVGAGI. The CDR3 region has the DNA TGTGCCAGCACTCCAGGCGGGTCTATAAGCTATGGCTACACCTTC. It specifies CASTPGGSISYGYTF.

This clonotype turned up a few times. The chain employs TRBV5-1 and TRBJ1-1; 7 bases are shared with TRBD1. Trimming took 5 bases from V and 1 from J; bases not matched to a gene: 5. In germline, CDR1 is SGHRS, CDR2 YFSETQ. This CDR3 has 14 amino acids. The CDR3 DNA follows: TGCGCCAGCAGAAAGGGGGCAGGGAACACTGAAGCTTTCTTT. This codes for CASRKGAGNTEAFF.

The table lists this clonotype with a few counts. The CDR3 DNA reads TGCAGGGCGGACCGACGGCTCAATGAGCAGTTCTTC. This gives the protein CRADRRLNEQFF. The V gene is TRBV20-1, the J gene TRBJ2-1; D gene ambiguous. The CDR3 totals 12 residues. Germline CDR1 DFQATT, CDR2 SNEGSKA (reference sequence).

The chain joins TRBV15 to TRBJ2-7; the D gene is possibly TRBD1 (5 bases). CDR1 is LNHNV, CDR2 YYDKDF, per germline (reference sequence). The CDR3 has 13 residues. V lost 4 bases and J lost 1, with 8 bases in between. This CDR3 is CATSTRGSYEQYF. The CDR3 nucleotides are TGTGCCACCAGCACTAGGGGATCCTACGAGCAGTACTTC.

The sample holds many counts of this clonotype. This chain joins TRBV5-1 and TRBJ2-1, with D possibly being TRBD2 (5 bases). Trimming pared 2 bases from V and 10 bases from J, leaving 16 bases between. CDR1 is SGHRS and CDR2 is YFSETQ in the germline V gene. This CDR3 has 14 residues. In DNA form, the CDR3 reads TGCGCCAGCAGCTTAGGGCTAGTACTAGAAGAGCAGTTCTTC. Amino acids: CASSLGLVLEEQFF.

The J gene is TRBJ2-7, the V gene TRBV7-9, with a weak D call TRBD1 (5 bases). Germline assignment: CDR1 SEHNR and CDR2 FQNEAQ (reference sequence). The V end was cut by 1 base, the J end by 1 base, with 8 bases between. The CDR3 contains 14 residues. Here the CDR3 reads CASSLEQASYEQYF. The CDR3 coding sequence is TGTGCCAGCAGCTTAGAACAGGCATCCTACGAGCAGTACTTC.

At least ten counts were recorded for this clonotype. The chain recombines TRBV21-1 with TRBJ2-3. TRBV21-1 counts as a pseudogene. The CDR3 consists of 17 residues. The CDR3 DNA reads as TGTGCCAGCAGTCAAAGGGAACAGACACTCAACACAGATACGCAGTATTTT. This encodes CASSQREQTLNTDTQYF.